The present T cell receptor (beta chain) was sequenced within a study of post-analysis software for immune sequencing data. In the study overall: The patients showed relapsing-remitting, secondary progressive and progressive-relapsing multiple sclerosis courses. General study findings and limits: Under the F measure, samples that were prepared in one batch clustered strongly together. Comparison with controls showed significantly lower normalized Chao1 diversity in multiple sclerosis patients. Compared with controls, patients had more of roughly five TRBV segments, including TRBV5-6, TRBV5-1 and TRBV20-1.

Per the germline V gene, CDR1 is ENHRY and CDR2 is SYGVKD. V trimming: 7 bases; J trimming: 4 bases; junction bases outside the gene matches: 4. CDR3 length equals 13 residues. Unique molecular identifiers had been added to the TCR beta cDNA libraries. Researchers reported 400,000 to 550,000 cDNA molecules coming from roughly 0.93 to 9.6 million T cells. TCRdb re-derived calls from the PCR reads in MiXCR, one entry per CDR3 protein. This table holds 750,000 to 950,000 distinct CDR3 sequences, around 42% found once. A word on this clonotype: Its antigen remains unidentified.

The sequenced sample was blood. The receptor was derived from a girl aged 5-17 years with multiple sclerosis. The chain has TRBV10-3 and TRBJ2-7, with 10 bases lining up with TRBD1. The CDR3 bases are TGTGCCATCACCAGGGACAGGGGTTACGAGCAGTACTTC. Amino acid sequence: CAITRDRGYEQYF.